The 5 T cell receptor beta chains below were found in one sample sequenced in a study of cytomegalovirus exposure and HLA in healthy donors. PCR used 60 Vbeta primers and 13 Jbeta primers. The table came from immunoSEQ multiplex PCR; TCRdb's copy has only in-frame clones and leaves some out. The data contain about 160,000 clones, about 85% of them singletons. Specimen: PBMCs. The source of these receptors is a man aged 18 to 30 in good health and CMV-seropositive.

The chain employs TRBV7-9 and TRBJ2-5, with D unclear. The assigned J gene may be wrong: the sequence end matches TRBJ2-7 better. Germline V lookup: CDR1 SEHNR, CDR2 FQNEAQ (reference sequence). The CDR3 contains 12 residues. The CDR3 here is CASSLESHEQYF. The CDR3 DNA is TGTGCCAGCAGCTTAGAGAGCCACGAGCAGTACTTC.

The rearrangement links TRBV18 to TRBJ2-1; 8 bases are shared with TRBD2. V shed 0 bases and J 16 bases; nucleotides not matched to a gene: 5. The CDR3 length is 12 residues. The germline CDR1 and CDR2 sequences are KGHSH and LQKENI. CDR3 in amino acids: CASSPPGLGFFF. CDR3 nucleotide sequence: TGTGCCAGCTCACCACCGGGACTAGGCTTTTTCTTC. The complete variable domain, with remaining parts taken from reference TRBV18 and TRBJ2-1, reads NAGVMQNPRHLVRRRGQEARLRCSPMKGHSHVYWYRQLPEEGLKFMVYLQKENIIDESGMPKERFSAEFPKEGPSILRIQQVVRGDSAAYFCASSPPGLGFFFGPGTRLTVL.

The V gene is TRBV15, the J gene TRBJ2-7; 9 bases fit TRBD1. The V and J ends lost 3 bases and 4 bases, in that order; junction bases with no gene match: 10. This CDR3 comprises 16 residues. Germline CDR1 is LNHNV and CDR2 is YYDKDF (reference sequence). CDR3 DNA: TGTGCCACCAGCAGCAATCCGGGACAGGGCTTATACGAGCAGTACTTC. It specifies CATSSNPGQGLYEQYF.

In its sample, this clone was seen once. At one boundary the junction diverges from the germline segment, which might be a read error. The chain joins TRBV7-2 to TRBJ2-5, with D maybe TRBD1 (6 bases). Germline V gene data show CDR1 as SGHTA and CDR2 as FQGNSA. The CDR3 is 15 amino acids. In DNA form, the CDR3 reads TGTGCCAGCAGCGTAGCTCAGGGGTTGGTTGAGACCCAGTACTTC. The encoded protein is CASSVAQGLVETQYF.

The chain couples TRBV12-5 to TRBJ2-2; TRBD2 matches at 11 bases. V shed 6 bases and J 7 bases; nucleotides not matched to a gene: 10. Per the germline V gene, CDR1 is LGHNT and CDR2 is FRNRAP. The CDR3 consists of 16 residues. The CDR3 is CASGPLAGVRGGELFF. DNA for the CDR3: TGTGCTAGTGGACCACTAGCGGGGGTCCGAGGCGGGGAGCTGTTTTTT.